The source of this T cell receptor (beta chain) is a study of memory CD4+ T cells and cytomegalovirus serostatus. The sort gate was single viable CD3+CD4+CD8-CD45RO+ cells for memory CD4+ T cells. Serostatus was set by detecting CMV pp150, pp28, p38, p52 IgG. CD4+ T cells were isolated by positive magnetic selection. The ends were cut back, 3 bases at V and 2 bases at J, with 27 bases in the middle. CDR3 length: 20 residues. CDR1 MDHEN and CDR2 SYDVKM come from the germline V gene. Source study methods: After removing out-of-frame reads, 2,204,828 distinct TCRbeta sequences remained. TCRdb keeps only in-frame clones here, not all; method: immunoSEQ multiplex PCR. The D gene and trimming were derived from the DNA, and the V and J assignments and clone size from that table. Here the sample spans 50,000 to 60,000 clones, around 88% being singletons. Study observations and caveats: CD4+ memory repertoires contained about two fifths of the roughly 160 reported CMV TCRbeta sequences.

About this clone: Its specificity is not known.

The sequence was obtained from an adult in good health and CMV-seropositive. The chain links TRBV28 to TRBJ2-3; either TRBD1 or TRBD2 may fit D (11 bases each). Sequencing was done on a sample of memory CD4+ T cells from blood. This CDR3 reads CASSLDRGRPGLAVTDTQYF. The CDR3 coding sequence is TGTGCCAGCAGTTTGGACAGGGGGCGACCGGGACTAGCGGTCACAGATACGCAGTATTTT.